One sample yielded the 16 T cell receptor beta chains listed below, sequenced in a study of cytomegalovirus exposure and HLA in healthy donors. Primers: 60 Vbeta forward and 13 Jbeta reverse. Generated by immunoSEQ multiplex PCR, the TCRdb table keeps only in-frame clones and is missing some. The sample lists 90,000 to 120,000 clones, about 79% seen once, with 2.6% in the top ten. The sequencing sample was made of PBMCs. The receptor set was obtained from a man in his fifties or sixties in good health and CMV-seropositive.

This clone showed up just once. The CDR3 region is CASSLGTSSSTDTQYF. CDR3 nucleotide sequence: TGTGCCAGCAGCTTGGGGACTAGCAGCAGCACAGATACGCAGTATTTT. The chain uses TRBV7-8 and TRBJ2-3; 9 bases agree with TRBD2. Germline loops: CDR1 SGHVS, CDR2 FQNEAQ. V shed 3 bases, J shed 0 bases, and the junction held 4 bases outside the gene matches. CDR3 length equals 16 residues.

The rearrangement joins TRBV27 to TRBJ2-1, with 14 nucleotides matching TRBD2. CDR1 is MNHEY and CDR2 is SMNVEV in the germline V gene (reference sequence). Trimming took 0 bases from V and 6 from J; bases not matched to a gene: 10. The CDR3 consists of 19 residues. CDR3 sequence: CASSLSRLQGLAGGNEQFF. The CDR3 coding sequence is TGTGCCAGCAGTTTATCCCGCCTCCAAGGACTAGCGGGGGGCAATGAGCAGTTCTTC.

This clone appeared a few times. This chain connects TRBV14 to TRBJ2-4; 9 nucleotides line up with TRBD1. V was pared by 2 bases and J by 6 bases, with 5 bases of the junction left unmatched. Germline lookup yields CDR1 SGHDN and CDR2 FVKESK. The CDR3 runs to 15 residues. The CDR3: CASSQRQGVGNIQYF. CDR3 DNA: TGTGCCAGCAGCCAACGACAGGGGGTTGGAAACATTCAGTACTTC.

Regarding this clone: Compared with germline, one end of the junction differs, possibly owing to a read error. This chain links TRBV6-4 with TRBJ2-7; 11 bases line up with TRBD2. Germline V CDR1 and CDR2: MRHNA, SNTAGT. This CDR3 comprises 13 residues. The DNA of the CDR3 is TGTGCCAGCAGTGCAACTAGCGGGAGCGAGCCGTACTTC. This translates into CASSATSGSEPYF.

This sequence joins TRBV7-3 and TRBJ2-5, with a weak D call TRBD2 (6 bases). Germline CDR1 is SGHTA and CDR2 is FQGTGA. CDR3 length: 13 amino acids. Trimming shortened V by 8 bases and J by 5 bases, and 15 bases separated the two germline ends. CDR3 amino acids: CASSALSGETQYF. The DNA for the CDR3 is TGTGCCAGCTCCGCCCTAAGCGGGGAGACCCAGTACTTC. Based on the CDR3 plus reference TRBV7-3 and TRBJ2-5, the full variable domain is GAGVSQTPSNKVTEKGKYVELRCDPISGHTALYWYRQSLGQGPEFLIYFQGTGAADDSGLPNDRFFAVRPEGSVSTLKIQRTERGDSAVYLCASSALSGETQYFGPGTRLLVL.

This clone was picked up a small number of times. This rearrangement joins TRBV9 to TRBJ1-3; D gene unclear. This CDR3 is built from 14 residues. The V and J ends lost 4 bases and 8 bases respectively, with 16 bases between them. In germline, CDR1 is SGDLS, CDR2 YYNGEE. CDR3 sequence: CASSQRSEEDTIYF. DNA for the CDR3: TGTGCCAGCAGCCAACGATCGGAGGAGGACACCATATATTTT.

The CDR3 DNA reads TGTGCCAGCAGCTTGGGGAGATTAAATGAAAAACTGTTTTTT. Encoded protein: CASSLGRLNEKLFF. This chain joins TRBV7-8 and TRBJ1-4; no reliable D call. Germline CDR1 is SGHVS and CDR2 is FQNEAQ. V gave up 3 bases and J gave up 5 bases, with 10 bases separating them. This CDR3 has 14 amino acids.

This sequence joins TRBV11-2 and TRBJ1-2; 7 nucleotides match TRBD1. Germline V lookup: CDR1 SGHAT, CDR2 FQNNGV. Losses at the gene ends were 1 base for V and 4 bases for J; bases not matched to a gene: 15. The CDR3 runs 18 residues. CDR3 bases: TGTGCCAGCAGCTTAGTGGGTCGCAGGACACAGGGGAGCTATGGCTACACCTTC. This encodes CASSLVGRRTQGSYGYTF.

CDR3 in DNA: TGCAGCGTCCTTTCAGCGGGAGGCCCCCACGAGCAGTACTTC. Amino acid sequence: CSVLSAGGPHEQYF. The rearrangement joins TRBV29-1 to TRBJ2-7; 9 bases are a match to TRBD2. This CDR3 has 14 residues. The germline gives CDR1 SQVTM, CDR2 ANQGSEA. V lost 6 bases to trimming and J lost 5 bases; unmatched junction nucleotides: 11.

This chain connects TRBV6-6 to TRBJ2-5; 8 positions match TRBD1. V was clipped by 7 bases and J by 5 bases; unmatched bases: 6. Looked up from germline, CDR1 is MNHNY and CDR2 is SVGAGI (reference sequence). The CDR3 covers 13 residues. The CDR3, as DNA: TGTGCCAGCACCCAGGGGGCGTTGGAGACCCAGTACTTC. It is translated as CASTQGALETQYF.

CDR3 protein: CASSTSGRGRDYGYTF. The CDR3 region has the DNA TGTGCCAGCAGCACTAGCGGGCGGGGCAGGGACTATGGCTACACCTTC. J is TRBJ1-2 and V is TRBV9; a weak D match, TRBD1 (5 bases). CDR3 length equals 16 residues. CDR1 and CDR2 (germline): SGDLS, YYNGEE. Trimming removed 4 bases from V and 3 bases from J, with 19 bases in between.

This clone has just one count. V gene TRBV7-2 combines with J gene TRBJ2-7; TRBD1 might be the D (5 bases). Germline V gene lookup returns CDR1 SGHTA and CDR2 FQGNSA. Trimming cost V 2 bases and J 3 bases, with 11 bases left between them. This CDR3 has 14 residues. The CDR3 DNA reads as TGTGCCAGCAGCTTAAGTAGGCAGGGCTACGAGCAGTACTTC. It translates to CASSLSRQGYEQYF.

This clone was seen more than once but under ten times. The DNA for the CDR3 is TGTGCCAGCTCACCAAACACAGCCGAAGCTTTCTTT. The encoded protein is CASSPNTAEAFF. The chain is built from TRBV18 and TRBJ1-1; D gene uncertain. CDR1 is KGHSH and CDR2 is LQKENI in the germline V gene. This CDR3 contains 12 residues. Trimming took 2 bases from V and 8 from J, leaving 9 bases between them.

In this sample, this clone turned up a few times. The gene calls are TRBV11-2 and TRBJ1-5; D uncertain. The CDR3 is made up of 15 amino acids. CDR1 and CDR2 (germline): SGHAT, FQNNGV. Between the trimmed V and J ends, which lost 5 bases and 2 bases, there was a span of 13 bases. This CDR3 is CASSLTSRGNQPQHF. Here the CDR3 DNA reads TGTGCCAGCAGCCTAACGTCGAGGGGCAATCAGCCCCAGCATTTT.

This clone came up a few times. The CDR3 sequence is CASNLAGPDGRQYF. The DNA for the CDR3 is TGTGCCAGCAACTTAGCGGGACCCGATGGGCGGCAGTACTTC. V is TRBV25-1 and J is TRBJ2-7; 8 bases line up with TRBD2. V shed 7 bases, J shed 9 bases, and the junction held 14 bases outside the gene matches. Germline CDR1 reads MGHDK; CDR2 reads SYGVNS. The CDR3 loop spans 14 amino acids.

This clone is medium-sized. CDR3 sequence reads: CASSQGPNNEQFF. CDR3 sequence (DNA): TGTGCCAGCAGCCAGGGCCCTAACAATGAGCAGTTCTTC. The V and J genes are TRBV7-9 and TRBJ2-1; weak D call: TRBD1 (5 bases). From germline, CDR1 is SEHNR and CDR2 FQNEAQ (reference sequence). The V end lost 5 bases, the J end lost 5 bases, and 10 bases lay between the germline ends. This CDR3 comprises 13 residues. The full variable domain, completed using reference TRBV7-9 and TRBJ2-1, is DTGVSQNPRHKITKRGQNVTFRCDPISEHNRLYWYRQTLGQGPEFLTYFQNEAQLEKSRLLSDRFSAERPKGSFSTLEIQRTEQGDSAMYLCASSQGPNNEQFFGPGTRLTVL.